This TCR beta chain emerged from a study of blood T cell repertoires in COVID-19. Looking at the study overall: Whether acute or convalescent, the COVID-19 samples came from the United States, Italy and Spain. PBMCs, B-cell-depleted T cells, or T cells were the source of the cDNA or gDNA that made up the material.

Source study methods: Researchers report that nucleated cell counts were estimated from reference gene primer amplification. Libraries were prepared by immunoSEQ multiplex PCR; TCRdb keeps only in-frame clonotypes and omits some of them. V and J calls and clone size follow that table, whereas D and trimming were derived from the DNA. The table includes approximately 220,000 clones, approximately 78% detected once. V dropped 4 bases and J dropped 3 bases, with 12 bases sitting between them. Germline loops: CDR1 GTSNPN, CDR2 SVGIG (reference sequence). The CDR3 has 13 residues. Sequencing was carried out using peripheral blood. The chain combines TRBV30 with TRBJ1-2; D may be TRBD1 (5 bases). The sequence derives from a woman of 80 years or more with acute or convalescent COVID-19. The CDR3 DNA follows: TGTGCCTGGACCGTAGGAGGGGACTATGGCTACACCTTC. As protein: CAWTVGGDYGYTF.